This T cell receptor (beta chain) was captured by sequencing in a study of CD4+ T cells in melanoma. Study outcomes and limitations: CD8+ T cell, macrophage and B cell function reportedly correlated with neoantigen-specific CD4+ T cells. Neoantigen-specific CD4+ T cells in melanoma reportedly had diverse differentiation states.

Data came from immunoSEQ multiplex PCR; TCRdb stores just in-frame clones and leaves some out. The table lists about 140,000 clones, about nine tenths of them singletons. Notes on this clone: Antigen specificity is unknown.

V was trimmed by 0 bases and J by 1 base, leaving 11 bases between them. This CDR3 spans 16 amino acids. The V gene's germline CDR1 is WNHNN and CDR2 SYGVQD (reference sequence). The rearrangement uses TRBV10-1 and TRBJ2-3, with D perhaps TRBD2 (5 bases). The TCR originated in a human donor with melanoma. For the CDR3, the DNA is TGCGCCAGCAGTGAGTCGACGGGGAGCGGCACAGATACGCAGTATTTT. Protein: CASSESTGSGTDTQYF.